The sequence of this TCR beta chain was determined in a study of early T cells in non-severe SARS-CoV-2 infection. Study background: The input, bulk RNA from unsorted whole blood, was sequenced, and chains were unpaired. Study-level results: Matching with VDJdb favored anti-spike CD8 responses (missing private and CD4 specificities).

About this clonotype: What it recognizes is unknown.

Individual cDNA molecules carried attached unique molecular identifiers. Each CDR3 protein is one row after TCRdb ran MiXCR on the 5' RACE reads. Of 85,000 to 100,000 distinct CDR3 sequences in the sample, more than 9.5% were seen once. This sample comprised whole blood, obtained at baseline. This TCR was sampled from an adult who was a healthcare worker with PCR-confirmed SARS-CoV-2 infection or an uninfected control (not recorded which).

In DNA, the CDR3 is TGTGCCAGCAGCTTACCCCGGACAGGCACAGATACGCAGTATTTT. It encodes CASSLPRTGTDTQYF. V is TRBV7-3 and J is TRBJ2-3; tentatively, D is TRBD1 (6 bases). The CDR3 covers 15 residues. The germline CDR1 and CDR2 sequences are SGHTA and FQGTGA. Trimming stripped 2 bases from V and 1 base from J, with 10 bases between.